Here is one TCR beta chain with its context. Antigen: not known. These data are taken from a study of T cell responses to AZD1222 COVID-19 vaccine. The method was immunoSEQ multiplex PCR; TCRdb's version includes in-frame clones alone and lacks a portion of them. Of about 150,000 clones listed, more than 75% were seen once; the top ten hold approximately 5%. After removal of 6 bases from V and 5 bases from J, the junction contained 10 bases not matched to a gene. Per the germline V gene, CDR1 is MNHEY and CDR2 is SVGAGI. This CDR3 contains 14 residues. Regarding the study as a whole: Donors were largely white British and mainly female; clonal diversity was possibly underestimated. No repertoire was sampled before or during the peak T cell response, only after it.

The sequencing used peripheral blood, collected on day 0 of AZD1222 vaccination. The V call is TRBV6-5, the J call TRBJ2-7; 7 bases agree with TRBD1. The TCR was taken from an adult in good health. CDR3 sequence reads: CASSLGPTGNEQYF. CDR3 DNA sequence: TGTGCCAGCAGCCTGGGACCGACAGGGAACGAGCAGTACTTC.